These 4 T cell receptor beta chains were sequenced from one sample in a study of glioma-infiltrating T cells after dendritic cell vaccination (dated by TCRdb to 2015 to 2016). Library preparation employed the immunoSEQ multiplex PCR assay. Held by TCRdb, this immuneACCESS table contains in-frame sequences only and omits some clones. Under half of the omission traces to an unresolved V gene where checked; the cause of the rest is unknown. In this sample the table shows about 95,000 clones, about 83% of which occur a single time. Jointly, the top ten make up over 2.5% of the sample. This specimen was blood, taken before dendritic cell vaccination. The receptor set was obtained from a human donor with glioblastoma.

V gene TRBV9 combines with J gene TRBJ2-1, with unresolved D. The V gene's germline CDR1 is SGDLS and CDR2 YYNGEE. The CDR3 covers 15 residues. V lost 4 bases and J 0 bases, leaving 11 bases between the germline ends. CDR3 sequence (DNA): TGTGCCAGCAGCATAGGGTCGAGCTCCTACAATGAGCAGTTCTTC. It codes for CASSIGSSSYNEQFF.

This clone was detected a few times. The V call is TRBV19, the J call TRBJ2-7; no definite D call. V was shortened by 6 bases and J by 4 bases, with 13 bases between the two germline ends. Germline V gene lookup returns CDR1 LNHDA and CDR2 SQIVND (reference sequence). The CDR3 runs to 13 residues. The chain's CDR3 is CASSTAFGYEQYF. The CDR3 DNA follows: TGTGCCAGTAGCACTGCCTTCGGGTACGAGCAGTACTTC.

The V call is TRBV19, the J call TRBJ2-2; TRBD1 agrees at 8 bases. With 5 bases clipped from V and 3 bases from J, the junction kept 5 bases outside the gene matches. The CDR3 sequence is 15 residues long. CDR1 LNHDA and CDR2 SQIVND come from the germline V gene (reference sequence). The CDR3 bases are TGTGCCAGTAGTTCGGACAGGGAGGACACCGGGGAGCTGTTTTTT. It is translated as CASSSDREDTGELFF. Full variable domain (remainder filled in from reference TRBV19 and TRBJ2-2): DGGITQSPKYLFRKEGQNVTLSCEQNLNHDAMYWYRQDPGQGLRLIYYSQIVNDFQKGDIAEGYSVSREKKESFPLTVTSAQKNPTAFYLCASSSDREDTGELFFGEGSRLTVL.

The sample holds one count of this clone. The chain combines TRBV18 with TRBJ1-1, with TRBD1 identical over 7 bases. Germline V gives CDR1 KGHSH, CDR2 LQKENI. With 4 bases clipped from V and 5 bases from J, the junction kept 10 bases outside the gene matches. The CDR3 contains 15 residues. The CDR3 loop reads CASSRSTGRLTEAFF. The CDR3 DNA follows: TGTGCCAGCTCACGCTCGACAGGGAGATTGACTGAAGCTTTCTTT.